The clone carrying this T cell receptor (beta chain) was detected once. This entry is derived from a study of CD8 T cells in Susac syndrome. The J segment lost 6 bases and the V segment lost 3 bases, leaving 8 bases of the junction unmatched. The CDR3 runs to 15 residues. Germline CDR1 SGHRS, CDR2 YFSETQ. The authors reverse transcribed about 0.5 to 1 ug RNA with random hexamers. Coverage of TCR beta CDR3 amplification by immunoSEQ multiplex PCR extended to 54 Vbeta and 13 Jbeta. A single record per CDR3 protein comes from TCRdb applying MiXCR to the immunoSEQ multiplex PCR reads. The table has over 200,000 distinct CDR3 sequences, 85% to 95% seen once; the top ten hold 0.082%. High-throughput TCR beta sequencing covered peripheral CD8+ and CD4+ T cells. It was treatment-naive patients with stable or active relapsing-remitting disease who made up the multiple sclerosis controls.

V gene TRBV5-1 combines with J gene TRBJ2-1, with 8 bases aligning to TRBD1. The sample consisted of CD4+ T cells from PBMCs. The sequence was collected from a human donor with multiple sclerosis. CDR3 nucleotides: TGCGCCAGCAGCTCGGCGGGACAGGTTCTCAATGAGCAGTTCTTC. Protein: CASSSAGQVLNEQFF.